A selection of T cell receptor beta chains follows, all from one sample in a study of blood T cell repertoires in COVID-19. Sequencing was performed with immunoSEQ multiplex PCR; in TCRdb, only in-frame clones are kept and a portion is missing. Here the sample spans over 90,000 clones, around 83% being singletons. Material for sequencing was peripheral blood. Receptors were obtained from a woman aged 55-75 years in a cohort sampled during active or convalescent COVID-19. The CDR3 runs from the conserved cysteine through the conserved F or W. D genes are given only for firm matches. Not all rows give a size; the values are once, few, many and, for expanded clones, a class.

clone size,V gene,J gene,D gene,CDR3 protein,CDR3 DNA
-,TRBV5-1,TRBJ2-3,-,CASSLAVLYTDTQYF,TGCGCCAGCAGCTTGGCGGTCTTGTACACAGATACGCAGTATTTT
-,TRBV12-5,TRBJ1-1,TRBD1,CASGLADRVEAFF,TGTGCTAGTGGTTTGGCCGACAGGGTTGAAGCTTTCTTT
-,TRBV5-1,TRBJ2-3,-,CASSEDRSTDTQYF,TGCGCCAGCAGCGAGGACAGAAGCACAGATACGCAGTATTTT
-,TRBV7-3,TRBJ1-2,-,CASSLTGDYGYTF,TGTGCCAGCAGCTTAACAGGGGACTATGGCTACACCTTC
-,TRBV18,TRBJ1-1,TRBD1,CASSRDRGNTEAFF,TGTGCCAGCTCACGGGACAGGGGGAACACTGAAGCTTTCTTT
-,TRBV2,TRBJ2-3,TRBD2,CASIGTSGRTDTQYF,TGTGCCAGCATTGGGACTAGCGGGAGGACAGATACGCAGTATTTT
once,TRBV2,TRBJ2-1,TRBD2,CASSPRTSGTYNEQFF,TGTGCCAGCAGCCCCAGGACTAGCGGGACTTACAATGAGCAGTTCTTC
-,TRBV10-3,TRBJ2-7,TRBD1,CAISAIGTGNYEQYF,TGTGCCATCAGTGCTATCGGGACAGGGAATTACGAGCAGTACTTC
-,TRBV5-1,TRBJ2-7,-,CASSLGQAAYEQYF,TGCGCCAGCAGCTTGGGACAAGCGGCCTACGAGCAGTACTTC
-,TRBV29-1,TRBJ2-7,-,CSVDRAGDSYEQYF,TGCAGCGTTGACAGGGCAGGGGACTCCTACGAGCAGTACTTC
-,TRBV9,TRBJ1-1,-,CASSDSGTEAFF,TGTGCCAGCAGCGATTCAGGCACTGAAGCTTTCTTT
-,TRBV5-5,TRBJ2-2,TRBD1,CASSWDRVAGELFF,TGTGCCAGCAGCTGGGACAGGGTCGCCGGGGAGCTGTTTTTT
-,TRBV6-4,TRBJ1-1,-,CASTSSPGNTEAFF,TGTGCCAGCACCTCGTCCCCAGGGAACACTGAAGCTTTCTTT
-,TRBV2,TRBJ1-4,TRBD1,CASIWTGAREKLFF,TGTGCCAGCATCTGGACAGGGGCGCGAGAAAAACTGTTTTTT
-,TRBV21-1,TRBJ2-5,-,CASSKPGLAGAPETQYF,TGTGCCAGCAGCAAACCGGGACTAGCGGGAGCCCCAGAGACCCAGTACTTC
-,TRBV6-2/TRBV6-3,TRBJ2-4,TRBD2,CASSYSAGAINIQYF,TGTGCCAGCAGTTACTCAGCGGGGGCGATAAACATTCAGTACTTC
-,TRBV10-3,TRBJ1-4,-,CAISESGGTNEKLFF,TGTGCCATCAGTGAGTCGGGAGGGACTAATGAAAAACTGTTTTTT
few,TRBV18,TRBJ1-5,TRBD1,CASSPLGQGGQPQHF,TGTGCCAGCTCACCCCTCGGACAGGGCGGCCAGCCCCAGCATTTT
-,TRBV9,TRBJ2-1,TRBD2,CASSGGTSGGQLLVRDEQFF,TGTGCCAGCAGCGGCGGGACTAGCGGGGGGCAATTATTAGTTCGCGATGAGCAGTTCTTC
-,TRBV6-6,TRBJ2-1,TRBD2,CASRTTERGGDHEQFF,TGTGCCAGCAGGACCACCGAACGGGGGGGCGACCATGAGCAGTTCTTC
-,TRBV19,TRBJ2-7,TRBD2,CASSRSGGPYEQYF,TGTGCCAGTAGTCGGTCGGGAGGGCCCTACGAGCAGTACTTC
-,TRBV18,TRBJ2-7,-,CASSPVQGNYEQYF,TGTGCCAGCTCACCTGTCCAGGGGAACTACGAGCAGTACTTC